This T cell receptor beta chain was sequenced in a study of CD8 T cells in Susac syndrome. RNA totalling 0.5 to 1 ug underwent reverse transcription with random hexamers. TCRdb analysed the immunoSEQ multiplex PCR reads with MiXCR anew, one entry per CDR3 protein. This sample has approximately 140,000 distinct CDR3 sequences, with approximately 95% found just once. The germline gives CDR1 LGHNA, CDR2 YSLEER. The CDR3 length is 15 residues. V dropped 0 bases and J dropped 3; count of bases not matched to a gene: 5. TCR beta sequencing was performed on blood CD8+ and CD4+ T cells. Treatment-naive patients with stable or active relapsing-remitting disease served as multiple sclerosis controls. TEMRA cells were FACS-enriched, unlike CD8+ and CD4+ T cells, which were negatively isolated.

The TCR sequence derives from a human donor with multiple sclerosis. Sequencing input: CD4+ T cells from PBMCs. The chain links TRBV4-3 to TRBJ2-7, with TRBD2 matching 7 bases. As DNA, the CDR3 is TGCGCCAGCAGCCAAGAAGGGCGGGGGTACTACGAGCAGTACTTC. It encodes CASSQEGRGYYEQYF.